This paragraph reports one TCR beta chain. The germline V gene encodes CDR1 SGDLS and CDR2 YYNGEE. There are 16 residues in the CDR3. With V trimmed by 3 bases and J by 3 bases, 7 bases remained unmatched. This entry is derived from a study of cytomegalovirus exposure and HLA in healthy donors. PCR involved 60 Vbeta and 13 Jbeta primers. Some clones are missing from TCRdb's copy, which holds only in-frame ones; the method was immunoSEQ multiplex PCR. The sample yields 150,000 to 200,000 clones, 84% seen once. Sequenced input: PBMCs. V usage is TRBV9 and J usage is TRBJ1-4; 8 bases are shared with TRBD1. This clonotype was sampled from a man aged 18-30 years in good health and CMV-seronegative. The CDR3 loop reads CASSASGGSSNEKLFF. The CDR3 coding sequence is TGTGCCAGCAGCGCGTCAGGGGGCAGCTCTAATGAAAAACTGTTTTTT.